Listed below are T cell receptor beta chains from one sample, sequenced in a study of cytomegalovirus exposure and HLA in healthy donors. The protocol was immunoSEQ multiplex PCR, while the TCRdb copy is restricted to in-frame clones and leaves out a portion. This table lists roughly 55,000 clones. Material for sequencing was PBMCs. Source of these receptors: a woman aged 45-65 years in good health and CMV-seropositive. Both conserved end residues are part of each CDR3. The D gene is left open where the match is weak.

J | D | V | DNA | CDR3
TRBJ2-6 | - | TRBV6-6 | TGTGCCAGCAGTGATACAGGGAAAGGGGCCAACGTCCTGACTTTC | CASSDTGKGANVLTF
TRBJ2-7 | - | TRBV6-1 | TGTGCCAGCAGTGAAAGGGTCGGTGACAGAGACTACGAGCAGTACTTC | CASSERVGDRDYEQYF
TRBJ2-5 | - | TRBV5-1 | TGCGCCAGCAGCGAGACTATACAAGAGACCCAGTACTTC | CASSETIQETQYF
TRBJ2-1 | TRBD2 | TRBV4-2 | TGTGCCAGCAGCCAAGCTAGCGGGTCCTACAATGAGCAGTTCTTC | CASSQASGSYNEQFF
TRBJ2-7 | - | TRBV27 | TGTGCCAGCAGTCGGCGGGGGCCCTACGAGCAGTACTTC | CASSRRGPYEQYF
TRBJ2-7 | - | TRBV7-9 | TGTGCCAGCAGCCCACCGGGAATTGGGGCCTACGAGCAGTACTTC | CASSPPGIGAYEQYF
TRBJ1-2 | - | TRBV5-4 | TGTGCCAGCAGCTTAGTTAGGGACATCAGTAACTATGGCTACACCTTC | CASSLVRDISNYGYTF
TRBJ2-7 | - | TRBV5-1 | TGCGCCAGCAGGTTGGACGGTAGCTACGAGCAGTACTTC | CASRLDGSYEQYF
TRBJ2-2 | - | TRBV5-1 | TGCGCCAGCAGCCCGTCTGCCAGGGCCCGTACGAACACCGGGGAGCTGTTTTTT | CASSPSARARTNTGELFF
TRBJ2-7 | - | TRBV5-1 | TGCGCCAGCAGCTCGGAGGACCCAAGGACGCCCTACGAGCAGTACTTC | CASSSEDPRTPYEQYF
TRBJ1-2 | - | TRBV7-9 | TGTGCCAGCAGCTTAGGTCCCGCCAGGATTAACTATGGCTACACCTTC | CASSLGPARINYGYTF
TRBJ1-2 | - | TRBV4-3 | TGCGCCAGCAGCCAAGATGGGTGGGGGGGGGCTAACTATGGCTACACCTTC | CASSQDGWGGANYGYTF
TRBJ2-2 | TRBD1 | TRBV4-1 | TGCGCCAGCAGCCAAGATTGGGGCAGGGGGCGATCCGGGGAGCTGTTTTTT | CASSQDWGRGRSGELFF
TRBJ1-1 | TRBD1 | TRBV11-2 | TGTGCCAGCACCACAGGGGCCGACACTGAAGCTTTCTTT | CASTTGADTEAFF
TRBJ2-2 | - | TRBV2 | TGTGCCAGCACCCGAAACGAGGCCGGGGAGCTGTTTTTT | CASTRNEAGELFF
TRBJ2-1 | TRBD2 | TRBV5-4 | TGTGCCAGCAGCTTGCCTAGCGGGAGGGTCAATGAGCAGTTCTTC | CASSLPSGRVNEQFF
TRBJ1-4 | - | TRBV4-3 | TGCGCCAGCAGTCCTAATCCGAGGCGGGGGACCGACGCAACTAATGAAAAACTGTTTTTT | CASSPNPRRGTDATNEKLFF
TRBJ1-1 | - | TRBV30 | TGTGCCTGGAGCGCCAGGGTCGCTGAAGCTTTCTTT | CAWSARVAEAFF
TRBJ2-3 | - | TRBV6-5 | TGTGCCAGCAGTTATCTAGAATCAGATACGCAGTATTTT | CASSYLESDTQYF
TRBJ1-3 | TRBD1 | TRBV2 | TGTGCCAGCATAGAGGGGGCAGGAAACACCATATATTTT | CASIEGAGNTIYF
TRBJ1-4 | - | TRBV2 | TGTGCCAGCAGTGAGGGGGGGGCTAATGAAAAACTGTTTTTT | CASSEGGANEKLFF
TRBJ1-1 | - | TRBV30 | TGTGCCTGGAGTCTAACAGCCGCGAACACTGAAGCTTTCTTT | CAWSLTAANTEAFF
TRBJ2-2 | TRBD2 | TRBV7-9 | TGTGCCAGCAGCTTAGGGCAGACTAGCGGAGAGCACACCGGGGAGCTGTTTTTT | CASSLGQTSGEHTGELFF
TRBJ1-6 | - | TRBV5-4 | TGTGCCAGCAGCTGGTGGAGCTCCTATAATTCACCCCTCCACTTT | CASSWWSSYNSPLHF
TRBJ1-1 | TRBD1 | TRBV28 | TGTGCCAGCAGTTTCAGGGGGTCAAGCACTGAAGCTTTCTTT | CASSFRGSSTEAFF
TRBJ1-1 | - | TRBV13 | TGTGCCGACAGCCAGGGAGGAGGATGGTTCCCTCAGAACACTGAAGCTTTCTTT | CADSQGGGWFPQNTEAFF
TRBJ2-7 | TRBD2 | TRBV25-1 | TGTGCCAGCAGTGAATCAGGGACGGCGGGGGTCGAGCAGTACTTC | CASSESGTAGVEQYF
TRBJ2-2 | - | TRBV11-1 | TGTGCCAGCAGCTTGGGGGGAACCGGGGAGCTGTTTTTT | CASSLGGTGELFF
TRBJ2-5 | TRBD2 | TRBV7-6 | TGTGCCAGCAGACCTAGGACTAGCGATGGGACCCAGTACTTC | CASRPRTSDGTQYF
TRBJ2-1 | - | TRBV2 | TGTGCCAGCAGTGAAATCGGAGGTTTCAATGAGCAGTTCTTC | CASSEIGGFNEQFF
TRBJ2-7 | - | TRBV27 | TGTGCCAGCAGTTTACGGGGAGGAACCTCCCAAGGGGAGCAGTACTTC | CASSLRGGTSQGEQYF
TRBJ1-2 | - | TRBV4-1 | TGCGCCAGCAGCCAAGAGATAGTCTATGGCTACACCTTC | CASSQEIVYGYTF
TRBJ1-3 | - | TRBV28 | TGTGCCAGCAGTTCACTCTCTGGAAACACCATATATTTT | CASSSLSGNTIYF
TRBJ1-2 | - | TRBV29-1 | TGCAGCGTCGACTTTAATTTGAGGGGGTTGGAAAATGGCTACACCTTC | CSVDFNLRGLENGYTF
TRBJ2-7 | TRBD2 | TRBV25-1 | TGTGCCAGCAGTGAGCGGACTAGCCACGAGCAGTACTTC | CASSERTSHEQYF
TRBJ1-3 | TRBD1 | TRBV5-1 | TGCGCCAGCAGCTTGGAAGGGACAGGGGGAAACACCATATATTTT | CASSLEGTGGNTIYF
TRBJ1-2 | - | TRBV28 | TGTGCCAGCAGTCGGTCTAACTATGGCTACACCTTC | CASSRSNYGYTF
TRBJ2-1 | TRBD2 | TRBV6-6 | TGTGCCTCTTCGACCCTCGGACTAGCGGATTACAATGAGCAGTTCTTC | CASSTLGLADYNEQFF
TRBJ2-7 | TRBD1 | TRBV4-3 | TGCGCCAGCAGCCCCAGCAGGGGGCATTACGAGCAGTACTTC | CASSPSRGHYEQYF
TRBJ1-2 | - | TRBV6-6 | TGTGCCAGCAGTTACTCGGGAGAATATGGCTACACCTTC | CASSYSGEYGYTF
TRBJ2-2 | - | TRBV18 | TGTGCCAGCTCACCCCCCCCTCTCACCGGGGAGCTGTTTTTT | CASSPPPLTGELFF
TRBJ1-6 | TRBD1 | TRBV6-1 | TGTGCCAGCAGTGGAGAACAGGGGGCCACCTATAATTCACCCCTCCACTTT | CASSGEQGATYNSPLHF